This T cell receptor beta chain was captured by sequencing in a study of T-cell reconstitution after alpha-beta-depleted transplantation in children. This clonotype was detected only a few times. Unique molecular identifiers were incorporated when the TCRbeta library was constructed. TCRdb redid the calling of the PCR reads with MiXCR, one entry per CDR3 protein. The table shows about 460,000 distinct CDR3 sequences, with 9.5% to 15% occurring only once. This clonotype originated in a human donor who donated a stem cell graft to a child with combined immunodeficiency. Source: PBMCs from the stem cell graft donor, taken from the stem cell graft.

The CDR3 nucleotides are TGTGCCAGCAGGGAACCTATTAGCGGAACTAGCACAGATACGCAGTATTTT. This gives the protein CASREPISGTSTDTQYF. V usage is TRBV2 and J usage is TRBJ2-3; TRBD2 is a possible D gene (6 bases). The CDR3 consists of 17 residues. Germline assignment: CDR1 SNHLY and CDR2 FYNNEI. Trimming took 6 bases from V and 0 from J, leaving 19 bases between them.